This T cell receptor (beta chain) was recorded in a study of blood T cell repertoires in COVID-19. The wider study: Acute and convalescent COVID-19 samples came from the United States, Italy and Spain. Sources were T cells, B-cell-depleted T cells, or PBMCs; the material itself was cDNA or gDNA.

CDR1 and CDR2 from the germline V gene are LGHNA and YSLEER. Trimming took 0 bases from V and 7 from J, leaving 10 bases between them. This CDR3 spans 15 amino acids. Per the study methods: Reference gene primer amplification gave nucleated cell count estimates. The table came from immunoSEQ multiplex PCR; TCRdb's copy has only in-frame clones and leaves some out. V and J calls and clone size are given by that table; D and trimming were obtained from the DNA. The profile shows about 670,000 clones, 85% to 90% of them singletons. V usage is TRBV4-3 and J usage is TRBJ1-6, with a tentative D call TRBD1 (6 bases). The material sequenced was peripheral blood. The receptor was isolated from a woman aged 18-29 years with acute or convalescent COVID-19. The CDR3 reads CASSQEGQFNSPLHF. CDR3 nucleotides: TGCGCCAGCAGCCAAGAAGGACAGTTCAATTCACCCCTCCACTTT.